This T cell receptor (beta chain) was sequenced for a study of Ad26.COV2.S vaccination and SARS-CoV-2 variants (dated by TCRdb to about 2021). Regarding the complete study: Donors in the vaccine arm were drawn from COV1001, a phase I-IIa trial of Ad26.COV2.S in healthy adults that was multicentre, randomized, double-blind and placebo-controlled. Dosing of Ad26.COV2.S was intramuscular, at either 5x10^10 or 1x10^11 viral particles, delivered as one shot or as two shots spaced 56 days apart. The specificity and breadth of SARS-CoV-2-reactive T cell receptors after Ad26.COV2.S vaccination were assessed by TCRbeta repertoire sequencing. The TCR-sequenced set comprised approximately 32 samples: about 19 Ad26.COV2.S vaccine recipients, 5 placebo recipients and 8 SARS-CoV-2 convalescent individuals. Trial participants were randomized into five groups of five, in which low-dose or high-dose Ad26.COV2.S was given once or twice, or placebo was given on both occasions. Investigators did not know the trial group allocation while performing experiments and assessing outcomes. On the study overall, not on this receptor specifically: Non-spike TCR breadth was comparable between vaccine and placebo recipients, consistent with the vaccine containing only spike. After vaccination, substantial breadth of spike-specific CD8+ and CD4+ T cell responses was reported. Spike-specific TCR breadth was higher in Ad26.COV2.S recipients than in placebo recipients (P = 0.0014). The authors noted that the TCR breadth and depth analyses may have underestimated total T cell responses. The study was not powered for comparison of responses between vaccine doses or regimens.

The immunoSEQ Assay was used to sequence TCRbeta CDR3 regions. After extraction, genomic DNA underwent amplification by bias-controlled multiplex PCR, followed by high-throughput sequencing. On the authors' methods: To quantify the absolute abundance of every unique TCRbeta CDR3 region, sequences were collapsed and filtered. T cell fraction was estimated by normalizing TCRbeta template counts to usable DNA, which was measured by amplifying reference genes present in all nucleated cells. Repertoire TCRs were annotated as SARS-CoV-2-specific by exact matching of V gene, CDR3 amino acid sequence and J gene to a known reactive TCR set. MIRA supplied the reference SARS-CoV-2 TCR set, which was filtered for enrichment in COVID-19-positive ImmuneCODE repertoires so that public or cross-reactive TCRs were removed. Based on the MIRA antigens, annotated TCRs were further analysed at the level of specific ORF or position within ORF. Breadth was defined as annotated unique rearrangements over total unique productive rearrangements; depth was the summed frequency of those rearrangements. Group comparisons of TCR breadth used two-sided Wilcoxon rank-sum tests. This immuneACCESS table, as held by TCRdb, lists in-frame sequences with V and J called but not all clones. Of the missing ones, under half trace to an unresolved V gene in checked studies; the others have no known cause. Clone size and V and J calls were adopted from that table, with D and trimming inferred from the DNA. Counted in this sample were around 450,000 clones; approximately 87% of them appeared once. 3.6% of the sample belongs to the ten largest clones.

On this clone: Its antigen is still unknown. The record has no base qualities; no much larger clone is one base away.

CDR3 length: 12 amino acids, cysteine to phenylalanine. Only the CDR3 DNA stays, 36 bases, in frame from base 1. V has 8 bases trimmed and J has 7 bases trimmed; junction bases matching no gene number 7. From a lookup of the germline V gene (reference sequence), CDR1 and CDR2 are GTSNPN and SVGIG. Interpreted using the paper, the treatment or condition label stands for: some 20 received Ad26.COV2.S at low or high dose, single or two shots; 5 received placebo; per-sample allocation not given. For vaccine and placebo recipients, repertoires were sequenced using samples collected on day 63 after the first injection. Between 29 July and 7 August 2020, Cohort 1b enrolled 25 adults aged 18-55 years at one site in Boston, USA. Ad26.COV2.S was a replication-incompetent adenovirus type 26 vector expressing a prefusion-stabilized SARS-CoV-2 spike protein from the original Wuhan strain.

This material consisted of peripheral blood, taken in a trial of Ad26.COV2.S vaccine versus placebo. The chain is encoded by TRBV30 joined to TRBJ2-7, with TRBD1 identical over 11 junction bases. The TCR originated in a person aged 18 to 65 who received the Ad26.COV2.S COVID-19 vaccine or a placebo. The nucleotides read TGTGCCCACGGACAGGGGGCGGGAGAGCAGTACTTC. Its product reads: CAHGQGAGEQYF.